The clone carrying this T cell receptor (beta chain) was counted a single time. This entry belongs to a study of shared clonotypes between healthy human individuals. This CDR3 is 15 amino acids long. CDR1 is SGDLS, CDR2 YYNGEE, per germline. V lost 4 bases and J lost 2; bases outside the gene matches: 6. Clones were sequenced by immunoSEQ multiplex PCR, and TCRdb holds only the in-frame ones, with some missing. The table has about 490,000 clones, over 60% seen once. The sample was PBMCs. This clonotype was sampled from a woman in her thirties or forties in good health. Some clones in this sample may be carry-over from other donors' samples. The rearrangement joins TRBV9 to TRBJ2-1, with TRBD2 identical over 7 bases. The CDR3 DNA sequence: TGTGCCAGCAGCCGGACCGGGACTACCTACAATGAGCAGTTCTTC. It is translated as CASSRTGTTYNEQFF.